Shown below are 11 T cell receptor beta chains from a single sample sequenced in a study of T cell responses to AZD1222 COVID-19 vaccine. Repertoires were generated with immunoSEQ multiplex PCR, while TCRdb's copy carries only in-frame clones and drops some. The sample has 180,000 or so clones; 94% are singletons. Specimen: peripheral blood, collected on day 0 of AZD1222 vaccination. These receptors all stem from an adult in good health.

The chain carries TRBV5-5 and TRBJ2-4; D uncertain. V lost 0 bases to trimming and J lost 0 bases, with 13 bases between them. Germline loops: CDR1 SGHKS, CDR2 YYEKEE (reference sequence). This CDR3 comprises 17 residues. The DNA for the CDR3 is TGTGCCAGCAGCTTGGCCTCTACAGCGCTAGCCAAAAACATTCAGTACTTC. It encodes CASSLASTALAKNIQYF. The full variable domain, in which reference TRBV5-5 and TRBJ2-4 provide the parts outside the CDR3, is DAGVTQSPTHLIKTRGQQVTLRCSPISGHKSVSWYQQVLGQGPQFIFQYYEKEERGRGNFPDRFSARQFPNYSSELNVNALLLGDSALYLCASSLASTALAKNIQYFGAGTRLSVL.

The chain has TRBV4-1 and TRBJ1-4; D gene ambiguous. The CDR3 is 13 amino acids. The germline gives CDR1 MGHRA, CDR2 YSYEKL. V was shortened by 8 bases and J by 4 bases, with 11 bases between the two germline ends. CDR3 sequence (DNA): TGCGCCAGCTCCGGTACGATTAATGAAAAACTGTTTTTT. Its translation: CASSGTINEKLFF.

The V and J genes are TRBV28 and TRBJ2-7; D is perhaps TRBD1 (5 bases). The V gene's germline CDR1 is MDHEN and CDR2 SYDVKM. V gave up 6 bases and J gave up 1 base, with 10 bases separating them. The CDR3 length is 13 residues. CDR3 nucleotides: TGTGCCAGCAGCCCACGACAGTCCTACGAGCAGTACTTC. The encoded protein is CASSPRQSYEQYF.

This clone was recorded a few times. The gene calls are TRBV5-6 and TRBJ2-1; no clear D gene. The germline V gene encodes CDR1 SGHDT and CDR2 YYEEEE. The CDR3 has 15 residues. Deletions cut 0 bases from V and 1 base from J, with 8 bases between. CDR3 protein: CASSLGVGSYNEQFF. CDR3 in DNA: TGTGCCAGCAGCTTGGGGGTAGGTTCCTACAATGAGCAGTTCTTC.

The CDR3 loop is CAWNGRANTEAFF. CDR3 sequence (DNA): TGTGCCTGGAACGGCAGAGCTAACACTGAAGCTTTCTTT. This chain links TRBV30 with TRBJ1-1; D is undetermined. The CDR3 consists of 13 residues. V lost 4 bases to trimming and J lost 2 bases, with 11 bases between them. Germline V gene sequence: CDR1 GTSNPN, CDR2 SVGIG (reference sequence).

CDR3 sequence reads: CASSPWDRVNQPQHF. CDR3 sequence (DNA): TGTGCCAGCAGCCCATGGGACAGGGTAAATCAGCCCCAGCATTTT. This sequence joins TRBV9 and TRBJ1-5; 9 positions agree with TRBD1. V gave up 4 bases and J gave up 4 bases; unmatched junction bases: 6. Germline assignment: CDR1 SGDLS and CDR2 YYNGEE. The CDR3 has 15 residues.

Concerning this clone itself: Different DNA sequences within this sample yield the same CDR3. The chain's CDR3 is CATSRGNQPQHF. The CDR3, as DNA: TGTGCCACCAGCAGAGGGAATCAGCCCCAGCATTTT. The chain couples TRBV15 to TRBJ1-5; D is unresolved. The V end was cut by 1 base, the J end by 4 bases, with 2 bases between. Per the germline V gene, CDR1 is LNHNV and CDR2 is YYDKDF (reference sequence). CDR3 length equals 12 residues.

The chain is built from TRBV2 and TRBJ2-7; 13 nucleotides align to TRBD2. The ends lost 5 bases at V and 2 bases at J; junction bases unmatched: 3. The CDR3 covers 15 residues. Germline-derived CDR1 and CDR2 are SNHLY and FYNNEI. CDR3 protein: CASSSGTSGTYEQYF. The CDR3 region has the DNA TGTGCCAGCAGTTCCGGGACTAGCGGGACCTACGAGCAGTACTTC.

The V call is TRBV19, the J call TRBJ2-1, with 8 bases lining up with TRBD2. The V and J ends lost 6 bases and 6 bases, in that order; junction bases with no gene match: 1. This CDR3 contains 12 residues. Germline loops: CDR1 LNHDA, CDR2 SQIVND (reference sequence). For the CDR3, the DNA is TGTGCCAGTAGGCTAGCGGGCAATGAGCAGTTCTTC. It encodes CASRLAGNEQFF.

This chain joins TRBV5-1 and TRBJ1-2; tentative D call: TRBD1 (6 bases). The CDR3 contains 16 residues. Germline V gene lookup returns CDR1 SGHRS and CDR2 YFSETQ. The ends were cut back, 0 bases at V and 4 bases at J, with 16 bases in the middle. The CDR3 is CASSLDFRGGGYGYTF. The CDR3 nucleotides are TGCGCCAGCAGCTTGGATTTCAGGGGAGGAGGCTATGGCTACACCTTC.

This clone was seen only once. The chain is built from TRBV7-7 and TRBJ1-1, with D hard to call. The CDR3 spans 13 residues. Germline V gene data show CDR1 as SSHAT and CDR2 as FNYEAQ (reference sequence). V was cut by 8 bases and J by 5 bases, with 15 bases left in between. The CDR3 region has the DNA TGTGCCAGCTACCTCCCCGTGTTTACTGAAGCTTTCTTT. It codes for CASYLPVFTEAFF.